The rows below give T cell receptor beta chains drawn from one sample of a study of CD8 T cells in Susac syndrome. In TCRdb, the immunoSEQ multiplex PCR reads were re-called with MiXCR into one record per CDR3 protein. Of approximately 83,000 distinct CDR3 sequences in the sample, about 93% were seen once. Sequences were obtained from CD8+ T cells from PBMCs. The receptor source for this set is a human donor with Susac syndrome. The CDR3 runs from the conserved cysteine through the conserved F or W. The D gene is left open where the match is weak. Rows give clone size only sometimes, using once, few, many, or a class for an expanded clone.

D,size,J,V,DNA,CDR3
-,-,TRBJ2-3,TRBV4-2,TGTGCCAGCAGCCAAGGAATAGGAAGCACAGATACGCAGTATTTT,CASSQGIGSTDTQYF
TRBD1,-,TRBJ2-5,TRBV5-4,TGTGCCAGCAGCTCAGCTTTGATCCCCGGGACAGGGGAGACCCAGTACTTC,CASSSALIPGTGETQYF
-,-,TRBJ2-1,TRBV30,TGTGCCTGGGCGGAGGGGGCCCCCAATGAGCAGTTCTTC,CAWAEGAPNEQFF
-,-,TRBJ1-2,TRBV12-3/TRBV12-4,TGTGCCAGCAGTTTAGCAGGGTCCCCCTACACCTTC,CASSLAGSPYTF
TRBD2,-,TRBJ2-1,TRBV4-3,TGCGCCAGCAGCCAAGAATCAGGACTAGACGGCCAGAATGAGCAGTTCTTC,CASSQESGLDGQNEQFF
-,-,TRBJ2-7,TRBV30,TGTGCCTGGAGTGAGGGGTTAAGGACCTACGAGCAGTACTTC,CAWSEGLRTYEQYF
TRBD1,-,TRBJ2-1,TRBV20-1,TGCAGTGCTAGAGAAGGGACAGAAGTCTACAATGAGCAGTTCTTC,CSAREGTEVYNEQFF
TRBD2,-,TRBJ2-1,TRBV2,TGTGCCAATACATTCGGACTAGCGGGGCTCAATGAGCAGTTCTTC,CANTFGLAGLNEQFF
-,once,TRBJ2-2,TRBV9,TGTGCCAGCACTAGGGGGGGCACCGGGGAGCTGTTTTTT,CASTRGGTGELFF
TRBD1,-,TRBJ2-3,TRBV7-8,TGTGCCAGCAGCTTCAGACTGACAGGGGATACGCAGTATTTT,CASSFRLTGDTQYF
-,once,TRBJ2-7,TRBV12-3/TRBV12-4,TGTGCCAGCAGTTATGCCGGGACGGGAGCCTACGAGCAGTACTTC,CASSYAGTGAYEQYF
-,-,TRBJ2-7,TRBV28,TGTGCCAGCAGATATGAAGATGGGGGAGGACTGAGCTCCTACGAGCAGTACTTC,CASRYEDGGGLSSYEQYF
-,-,TRBJ2-6,TRBV7-9,TGTGCCAGCAGCTTAGAAGGGACGGCGGCCAACGTCCTGACTTTC,CASSLEGTAANVLTF
-,-,TRBJ2-2,TRBV2,TGTGCCAGCAGGGTCACCGGGGAGCTGTTTTTT,CASRVTGELFF
-,-,TRBJ1-1,TRBV9,TGTGCCAGCAGCCCCAACCGGGCCCCGGGAGGGAACACTGAAGCTTTCTTT,CASSPNRAPGGNTEAFF
-,-,TRBJ2-7,TRBV7-9,TGTGCCAGCAGCTTCCAGGTATCCAGCTCCTACGAGCAGTACTTC,CASSFQVSSSYEQYF
-,-,TRBJ2-1,TRBV12-3/TRBV12-4,TGTGCCAGCAGCCACGAGAGCGAGCAGTTCTTC,CASSHESEQFF
-,-,TRBJ2-1,TRBV6-6,TGTGCCAGCAGTTACCCCGTGAGCTCCTACAATGAGCAGTTCTTC,CASSYPVSSYNEQFF
-,once,TRBJ2-5,TRBV9,TGTGCCAGCAGCGCCGGGAGTCATACGGTGGAGACCCAGTACTTC,CASSAGSHTVETQYF
-,once,TRBJ2-2,TRBV9,TGTGCCAGCAGCGTAGGTGGGGTAGGGGACCTGTTTTTT,CASSVGGVGDLFF
-,once,TRBJ2-1,TRBV4-1,TGCGCCAGCAGTCAAGGGGCAGGGGACCCCTACAATGAGCAGTTCTTC,CASSQGAGDPYNEQFF
TRBD2,-,TRBJ2-3,TRBV15,TGTGCCACCAGGAGGACTAGCGGGAGTCAAGATACGCAGTATTTT,CATRRTSGSQDTQYF
TRBD1,once,TRBJ2-1,TRBV15,TGTGCCACCAGCCTCAGGGGGAGCAATGAGCAGTTCTTC,CATSLRGSNEQFF
-,-,TRBJ2-1,TRBV9,TGTGCCAGCAGCCTTGAGGGTACCATGGATGAGCAGTTCTTC,CASSLEGTMDEQFF
-,few,TRBJ2-5,TRBV6-5,TGTGCCAGCAGTTACTCTTTCGAGGACAGTAAAGAGACCCAGTACTTC,CASSYSFEDSKETQYF
TRBD2,-,TRBJ2-1,TRBV27,TGTGCCAGCAGTACCCCGACTAGCGGCCACTACAATGAGCAGTTCTTC,CASSTPTSGHYNEQFF
TRBD2,-,TRBJ2-7,TRBV9,TGTGCCAGCAGCGTAGATAGGACTAGCGGGTCATACGAGCAGTACTTC,CASSVDRTSGSYEQYF
-,-,TRBJ2-1,TRBV3-1,TGTGCCAGCAGCCAAGATGGCCCCCCTTTAGCCAATGAGCAGTTCTTC,CASSQDGPPLANEQFF
-,-,TRBJ2-5,TRBV19,TGTGCCAGTAGTATGGGGGAGACCCAGTACTTC,CASSMGETQYF
TRBD2,-,TRBJ2-1,TRBV4-3,TGCGCCAGCAGCCAATGGGGGAGGACTAGCGGGTCCTACAATGAGCAGTTCTTC,CASSQWGRTSGSYNEQFF
-,-,TRBJ2-6,TRBV28,TGTGCCAGCGTGGGTACAGGCCTTGACTCTGGGGCCAACGTCCTGACTTTC,CASVGTGLDSGANVLTF
TRBD2,-,TRBJ2-1,TRBV6-5,TGTGCCAGCAGTTACCTAGCGGGGGGGTTAATTGAGCAGTTCTTC,CASSYLAGGLIEQFF
-,-,TRBJ2-1,TRBV30,TGTGCCTGGAGTGTCGGGGTCACAGATGAGCAGTTCTTC,CAWSVGVTDEQFF
-,-,TRBJ2-1,TRBV7-8,TGTGCCAGCCTCCCCCGACGGTTTCGGGCTAATGAGCAGTTCTTC,CASLPRRFRANEQFF
-,-,TRBJ2-7,TRBV6-2/TRBV6-3,TGTGCCAGCAGTTACGCCGGGCAGCGGTACGAGCAGTACTTC,CASSYAGQRYEQYF
-,-,TRBJ2-5,TRBV14,TGTGCCAGCAGCCAAGATGGGACTTTCCAAGAGACCCAGTACTTC,CASSQDGTFQETQYF
-,-,TRBJ2-3,TRBV6-4,TGTGCCAGCAGTGAAGATCCCACAGATACGCAGTATTTT,CASSEDPTDTQYF
-,-,TRBJ2-5,TRBV2,TGTGCCAGCAGTGATAGGACCGACCAAGAGACCCAGTACTTC,CASSDRTDQETQYF
-,-,TRBJ1-1,TRBV4-3,TGCGCCAGCAGCGCAGGTGGAGAGAACACTGAAGCTTTCTTT,CASSAGGENTEAFF
-,-,TRBJ2-7,TRBV4-2,TGTGCCAGCAGCCAAGAGGGGGCATACTACGAGCAGTACTTC,CASSQEGAYYEQYF
-,-,TRBJ1-2,TRBV18,TGTGCCAGCTCACCATGGCTGGTCCAAGCTAACTATGGCTACACCTTC,CASSPWLVQANYGYTF
TRBD2,-,TRBJ2-1,TRBV6-2/TRBV6-3,TGTGCCAGCAGTTATCCGGCCCGGGAGAGGGGATGGGACTACAACTACAATGAGCAGTTCTTC,CASSYPARERGWDYNYNEQFF
-,-,TRBJ2-7,TRBV24-1,TGTGCGTGGGGAAGGGATCACGAGCAGTACTTC,CAWGRDHEQYF
TRBD2,-,TRBJ2-1,TRBV2,TGTGCCAGCAGTGAGGGACTAGAGCTCTACAATGAGCAGTTCTTC,CASSEGLELYNEQFF
-,-,TRBJ2-1,TRBV18,TGTGCCAGCTCTCCCATAAGCTCCTACAATGAGCAGTTCTTC,CASSPISSYNEQFF
TRBD1,-,TRBJ2-1,TRBV19,TGTGCCAGCACTGGACAGGGGGCAACGGATGAGCAGTTCTTC,CASTGQGATDEQFF
-,-,TRBJ2-2,TRBV27,TGTGCCAGCAGTCCTATTACAGGGATGAACACCGGGGAGCTGTTTTTT,CASSPITGMNTGELFF
-,-,TRBJ2-3,TRBV7-9,TGTGCCAGCAGCTCGGACATCAAAACGCAGTATTTT,CASSSDIKTQYF
TRBD2,-,TRBJ2-1,TRBV10-3,TGTGCCATCAGTAGCGGGAGCGATCTCGATGAGCAGTTCTTC,CAISSGSDLDEQFF
TRBD2,-,TRBJ2-5,TRBV12-3/TRBV12-4,TGTGCCAGCAGCGCCCCAGCGGGAGGGCAAGAGACCCAGTACTTC,CASSAPAGGQETQYF
-,-,TRBJ1-1,TRBV27,TGTGCCAGCAGTTCATCGCGACCCAGTTTGAACACTGAAGCTTTCTTT,CASSSSRPSLNTEAFF
TRBD1,once,TRBJ2-1,TRBV27,TGTGCCAGCAGTCCGGGTACACAGGGGGCAGGGGAGCAGTTCTTC,CASSPGTQGAGEQFF